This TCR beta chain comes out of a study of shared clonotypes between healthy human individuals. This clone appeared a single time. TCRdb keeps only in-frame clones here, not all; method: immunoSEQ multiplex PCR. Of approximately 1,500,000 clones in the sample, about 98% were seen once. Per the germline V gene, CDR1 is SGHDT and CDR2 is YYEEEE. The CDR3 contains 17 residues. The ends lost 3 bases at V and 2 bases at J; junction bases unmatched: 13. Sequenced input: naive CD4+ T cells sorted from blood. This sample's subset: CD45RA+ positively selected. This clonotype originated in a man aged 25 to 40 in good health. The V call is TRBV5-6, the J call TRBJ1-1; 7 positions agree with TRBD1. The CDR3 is CASSWNRGEGKNTEAFF. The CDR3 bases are TGTGCCAGCAGCTGGAACAGGGGCGAAGGGAAAAACACTGAAGCTTTCTTT.